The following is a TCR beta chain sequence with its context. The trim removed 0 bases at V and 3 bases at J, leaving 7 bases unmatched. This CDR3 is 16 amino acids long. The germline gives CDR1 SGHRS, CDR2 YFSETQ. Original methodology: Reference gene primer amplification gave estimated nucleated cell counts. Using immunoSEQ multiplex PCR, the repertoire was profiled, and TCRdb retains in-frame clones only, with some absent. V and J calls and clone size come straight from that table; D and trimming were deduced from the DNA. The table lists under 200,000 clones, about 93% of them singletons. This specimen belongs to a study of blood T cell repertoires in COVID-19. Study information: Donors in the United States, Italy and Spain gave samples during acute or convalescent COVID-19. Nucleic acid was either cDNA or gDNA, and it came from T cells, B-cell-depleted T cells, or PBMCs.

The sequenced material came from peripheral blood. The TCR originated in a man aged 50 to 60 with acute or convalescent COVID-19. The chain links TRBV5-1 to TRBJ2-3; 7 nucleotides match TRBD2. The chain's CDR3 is CASSLGTSPLTDTQYF. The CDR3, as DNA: TGCGCCAGCAGCTTGGGGACTAGTCCCCTTACAGATACGCAGTATTTT. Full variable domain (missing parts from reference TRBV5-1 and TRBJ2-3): KAGVTQTPRYLIKTRGQQVTLSCSPISGHRSVSWYQQTPGQGLQFLFEYFSETQRNKGNFPGRFSGRQFSNSRSEMNVSTLELGDSALYLCASSLGTSPLTDTQYFGPGTRLTVL.